This entry lists 29 T cell receptor delta chains sequenced from one sample in a study of Vδ1+ human thymocytes. Study outcomes and limitations: Highly polyclonal TRG and TRD repertoires with Gaussian CDR3 length distributions appeared in thymus.

Which antigens these TCRs recognize remains unknown. The template was reverse-transcribed extracted RNA. Multiplex PCR used pooled V-gene forward primers and a constant-region reverse primer to amplify CDR3s. TCRdb called clones anew from the multiplex PCR reads with CATT. The repertoire holds around 26,000 delta-chain clones, with over 25% as singletons. Specimen: Vdelta1+ gamma-delta thymocytes from the thymus. Stated subset: FACS-sorted CD3+ TCRalphabeta- TCRVdelta1+ TCRVdelta2- thymocytes. The receptors were gathered from a boy less than two years old who had congenital heart surgery.

This clone was recorded a few times. The chain employs TRDV1 and TRDJ1; no reliable D call. The CDR3 is 15 amino acids. CDR1 and CDR2 from the germline V gene are TSWWSYY and QGS. Between the trimmed V and J ends, which lost 2 bases and 1 base, there was a span of 11 bases. Written as DNA, the CDR3 is TGTGCTCTTGGGGAAAGGAGGCGGCTCACCGATAAACTCATCTTT. It is translated as CALGERRRLTDKLIF.

This clone showed up just a few times. This sequence joins TRDV1 and TRDJ1; a possible D gene is TRDD3 (5 bases). The V gene lost 0 bases and the J gene lost 0 bases, with 17 bases spanning the gap. The length of the CDR3 is 18 residues. The germline V gene has CDR1 TSWWSYY and CDR2 QGS. CDR3 sequence (DNA): TGTGCTCTTGGGGAACTTAAGTACCGGGGGGCAGACACCGATAAACTCATCTTT. Encoded protein: CALGELKYRGADTDKLIF.

The chain joins TRDV1 to TRDJ1; either TRDD2 or TRDD3 may fit D (5 bases each). Germline lookup yields CDR1 TSWWSYY and CDR2 QGS. This CDR3 is built from 17 residues. Trimming pared 3 bases from V and 0 bases from J, leaving 17 bases between. CDR3 loop: CALGDFRRYRYTDKLIF. The CDR3 coding sequence is TGTGCTCTTGGGGACTTCCGTAGATACCGGTACACCGATAAACTCATCTTT.

About this clone: Within the sample, other DNA sequences also encode this same CDR3. The rearrangement joins TRDV1 to TRDJ1; 11 nucleotides line up with TRDD3. Germline CDR1 reads TSWWSYY; CDR2 reads QGS. CDR3 length: 15 amino acids. The V segment lost 3 bases and the J segment 4 bases; nucleotides outside the gene matches: 4. As DNA, the CDR3 is TGTGCTCTTGGGGATTACTGGGGGATAAGCGATAAACTCATCTTT. It is translated as CALGDYWGISDKLIF.

This clone occurred a few times. This rearrangement joins TRDV1 to TRDJ1; 10 bases align to TRDD3. The CDR3 runs 27 residues. Germline V gives CDR1 TSWWSYY, CDR2 QGS. V dropped 1 base and J dropped 0; count of bases not matched to a gene: 35. CDR3 in DNA: TGTGCTCTTGGGGAACCGTCCCCTCCTCCTCAAGGGGCATACTGGGGGATCAATCCCCCTTACACCGATAAACTCATCTTT. Protein sequence: CALGEPSPPPQGAYWGINPPYTDKLIF.

By frequency in the sample, this clone is medium-sized. The same CDR3 arises from other DNA sequences in this sample as well. The chain recombines TRDV1 with TRDJ1, with TRDD3 matching 7 bases. This CDR3 has 18 residues. V was pared by 3 bases and J by 0 bases, with 13 bases of the junction left unmatched. Germline CDR1 is TSWWSYY and CDR2 is QGS. Written as DNA, the CDR3 is TGTGCTCTTGGGGATCCCAAGCTGGGGGTCCTGTACACCGATAAACTCATCTTT. Amino acids: CALGDPKLGVLYTDKLIF.

In regard to this clone: A read error is possible here, since a much larger clone lies one base away. This chain links TRDV1 with TRDJ1, with TRDD3 matching 10 bases. This CDR3 has 19 residues. Looked up from germline, CDR1 is TSWWSYY and CDR2 is QGS. Unmatched junction bases numbered 20, after V lost 7 bases and J lost 3 bases. CDR3 residues: CALVSFRGYWGIYADKLIF. The CDR3 bases are TGTGCTCTTGTCTCCTTCCGGGGTTACTGGGGGATCTACGCCGATAAACTCATCTTT.

As to this clone: A clone one base away is much larger, so this may be a read error. Other nucleotide sequences in the sample specify the same CDR3. The J gene is TRDJ1, the V gene TRDV1, with TRDD3 identical over 9 bases. Per germline, CDR1 TSWWSYY and CDR2 QGS. CDR3 length: 15 amino acids. Trimming cost V 7 bases and J 0 bases; bases outside gene matches: 6. The CDR3: CALVGIRGYTDKLIF. DNA for the CDR3: TGTGCTCTTGTGGGGATACGAGGTTACACCGATAAACTCATCTTT.

In its sample, this clone was seen a few times. The chain joins TRDV1 to TRDJ1; no clear D gene. The length of the CDR3 is 18 residues. The V end was cut by 4 bases, the J end by 0 bases, with 21 bases between. The V gene's germline CDR1 is TSWWSYY and CDR2 QGS. The CDR3 sequence is CALGGFIPPNFYTDKLIF. The CDR3 DNA reads as TGTGCTCTTGGGGGCTTCATCCCCCCGAACTTCTACACCGATAAACTCATCTTT.

Note on this clone: Being one base from a much bigger clone, this may be a read error. The chain employs TRDV2 and TRDJ1; TRDD3 might be the D (6 bases). Germline-derived CDR1 and CDR2 are GEAIGNYY and EKD. V lost 0 bases and J 6 bases, leaving 34 bases between the germline ends. The length of the CDR3 is 21 residues. CDR3 DNA: TGTGCCTGTGACACCGGAAGGGGGCCTACTGGGCTTACGAAACATCCCCATAAACTCATCTTT. Its translation: CACDTGRGPTGLTKHPHKLIF.

The sample holds a few counts of this clone. The identical CDR3 is also encoded by other nucleotide sequences in the sample. The rearrangement joins TRDV1 to TRDJ1; the D is unclear. Germline V lookup: CDR1 TSWWSYY, CDR2 QGS. The ends were cut back, 2 bases at V and 3 bases at J, with 22 bases in the middle. The CDR3 sequence is 18 residues long. The CDR3 DNA follows: TGTGCTCTTGGGGAATCCCCATCGCTCCCGGTAGGACCCGATAAACTCATCTTT. Translation gives CALGESPSLPVGPDKLIF.

V gene TRDV1 combines with J gene TRDJ1; 13 bases line up with TRDD3. The germline CDR1 and CDR2 sequences are TSWWSYY and QGS. V lost 3 bases and J lost 1; bases outside the gene matches: 38. The CDR3 totals 28 residues. CDR3 sequence (DNA): TGTGCTCTTGGGGACCTAGGTGTCTTCCTACGCCCTAACTGGGGGATACGCAGAGAGAGGTCGGGCACCGATAAACTCATCTTT. Amino acids: CALGDLGVFLRPNWGIRRERSGTDKLIF.

This clone was seen a few times. Other DNA variants within this sample encode the same CDR3. V is TRDV1 and J is TRDJ2, with D perhaps matching TRDD3 (6 bases). The CDR3 length is 19 residues. The V gene lost 7 bases and the J gene lost 4 bases, with 28 bases spanning the gap. Germline V gene lookup returns CDR1 TSWWSYY and CDR2 QGS. The CDR3, as DNA: TGTGCTCTTGCCCCTAGGGGGCCCGAGGGGGACGGGCCGACAGCACAACTCTTCTTT. As protein: CALAPRGPEGDGPTAQLFF.

This chain uses TRDV1 with TRDJ1; a weak D match, TRDD2 (5 bases). This CDR3 is built from 16 residues. V was clipped by 9 bases and J by 2 bases, with 22 bases between them. Germline values: CDR1 TSWWSYY, CDR2 QGS. CDR3 in DNA: TGTGCTCTGGACGGGGCTTCCCCGGCAAGGACCGATAAACTCATCTTT. Protein: CALDGASPARTDKLIF.

This clone was seen a few times. The same CDR3 also results from other DNA sequences found in this sample. The genes are TRDV1 and TRDJ1, with D perhaps TRDD2 (5 bases). Trimming took 0 bases from V and 0 from J, leaving 14 bases between them. This CDR3 spans 17 amino acids. Germline V gene data show CDR1 as TSWWSYY and CDR2 as QGS. The CDR3 is CALGELFRYSYTDKLIF. In DNA form, the CDR3 reads TGTGCTCTTGGGGAACTCTTCCGTTACTCGTACACCGATAAACTCATCTTT.

Regarding this clone: This sequence may be a read error, since a much larger clone differs from it by one base. The chain recombines TRDV1 with TRDJ1; no definite D call. The V gene lost 2 bases and the J gene lost 0 bases, with 19 bases spanning the gap. The CDR3 contains 18 residues. Germline lookup yields CDR1 TSWWSYY and CDR2 QGS. In nucleotides, the CDR3 is TGTGCTCTTGGGGAATTCGGACCTCCGGGGCGGTACACCGATAAACTCATCTTT. It yields the protein CALGEFGPPGRYTDKLIF.

Regarding this clone: Given a much more abundant clone one base away, this may be a read error. The chain employs TRDV2 and TRDJ2; the D call may be TRDD2 or TRDD3 (6 bases each). Germline CDR1 is GEAIGNYY and CDR2 is EKD. This CDR3 has 17 residues. CDR3 nucleotides: TGTGCCTCCTTGGGGGCCCCTTCCCACTATTTGACAACACAACTCTTCTTT. Encoded protein: CASLGAPSHYLTTQLFF.

The chain carries TRDV1 and TRDJ1; TRDD3 matches at 13 bases. The CDR3 is made up of 21 amino acids. Germline V gene data show CDR1 as TSWWSYY and CDR2 as QGS. After removal of 3 bases from V and 0 bases from J, the junction contained 16 bases not matched to a gene. CDR3 sequence reads: CALGDSAFTGGYDGYTDKLIF. DNA for the CDR3: TGTGCTCTTGGGGATTCGGCCTTCACTGGGGGATACGATGGGTACACCGATAAACTCATCTTT.

This clone was seen more than once but under ten times. This sequence joins TRDV1 and TRDJ1; the D gene is possibly TRDD3 (5 bases). Germline V CDR1 and CDR2: TSWWSYY, QGS. V was trimmed by 1 base and J by 6 bases, leaving 27 bases between them. The CDR3 contains 19 residues. CDR3 sequence: CALGEQRSLTPVLIHKLIF. DNA of the CDR3: TGTGCTCTTGGGGAACAAAGGAGCCTCACTCCGGTTCTGATACATAAACTCATCTTT.

This clone was seen more than once but under ten times. This is likely an artifact of a read error, given a far larger clone one base away. The V call is TRDV2, the J call TRDJ1, with D unclear. CDR1 GEAIGNYY and CDR2 EKD come from the germline V gene. This CDR3 has 16 residues. The CDR3 sequence is CACVEGPSSYTVKLIF. Here the CDR3 DNA reads TGTGCCTGTGTCGAGGGGCCCTCCTCGTACACCGTTAAACTCATCTTT.

The table lists this clone with a few counts. The V call is TRDV1, the J call TRDJ1, with 7 bases identical to TRDD3. Per germline, CDR1 TSWWSYY and CDR2 QGS. V was pared by 0 bases and J by 3 bases, with 16 bases of the junction left unmatched. There are 19 residues in the CDR3. CDR3 loop: CALGELFYTGDFQADKLIF. The CDR3 DNA sequence: TGTGCTCTTGGGGAACTCTTCTATACTGGGGACTTTCAGGCCGATAAACTCATCTTT.

By sample share, this clone is medium-sized. V usage is TRDV1 and J usage is TRDJ1; possibly TRDD2 or TRDD3 for D (9 bases each). The CDR3 length is 18 residues. Germline lookup yields CDR1 TSWWSYY and CDR2 QGS. The V end was cut by 3 bases, the J end by 10 bases, with 30 bases between. CDR3 residues: CALGDPPSYEGDTRRLIF. The CDR3 DNA sequence: TGTGCTCTTGGGGACCCCCCTTCCTACGAAGGGGATACGCGGCGACTCATCTTT.

This clone was picked up a small number of times. A much larger clone differs from this one at a single base, so this may be a read error. The gene calls are TRDV1 and TRDJ1; D perhaps matches TRDD2 (6 bases). The CDR3 loop spans 17 amino acids. Germline-derived CDR1 and CDR2 are TSWWSYY and QGS. The V and J ends lost 0 bases and 0 bases respectively, with 14 bases between them. The CDR3 protein is CALGELSYLTYTDKLIF. CDR3 nucleotides: TGTGCTCTTGGGGAACTCTCCTACCTGACGTACACCGATAAACTCATCTTT.

The chain couples TRDV1 to TRDJ2; 12 bases align to TRDD3. The trim removed 2 bases at V and 5 bases at J, leaving 27 bases unmatched. The CDR3 spans 24 residues. Germline V CDR1 and CDR2: TSWWSYY, QGS. CDR3 sequence (DNA): TGTGCTCTTGGGGAAAGATCCCACCCCCCTTCCGTTACTGGGGGATACCGAGGAACAGCACAACTCTTCTTT. Its protein product is CALGERSHPPSVTGGYRGTAQLFF.

This clone was observed a few times. The same CDR3 arises from other DNA sequences in this sample as well. The chain has TRDV1 and TRDJ1; 7 positions match TRDD3. This CDR3 has 19 amino acids. J gave up 0 bases and V 6 bases, and 19 bases lay outside the gene matches. The germline CDR1 and CDR2 sequences are TSWWSYY and QGS. The CDR3: CALGEGPRLGIPYTDKLIF. CDR3 bases: TGTGCTCTTGGAGAAGGGCCCCGACTGGGGATCCCCTACACCGATAAACTCATCTTT.

V is TRDV1 and J is TRDJ1; no reliable D call. V was cut by 3 bases and J by 0 bases, with 5 bases left in between. The CDR3 spans 13 residues. Germline V gene lookup returns CDR1 TSWWSYY and CDR2 QGS. CDR3 bases: TGTGCTCTTGGGGATCCCTACACCGATAAACTCATCTTT. Encoded protein: CALGDPYTDKLIF.

J is TRDJ1 and V is TRDV1, with TRDD3 matching over 13 bases. The CDR3 has 21 amino acids. V gave up 2 bases and J gave up 0 bases; unmatched junction bases: 15. The V gene's germline CDR1 is TSWWSYY and CDR2 QGS. The CDR3 DNA is TGTGCTCTTGGGGAAACAGCACAGTACTGGGGGATACGGATGGACACCGATAAACTCATCTTT. As protein: CALGETAQYWGIRMDTDKLIF.

The chain links TRDV1 to TRDJ1; 7 bases are a match to TRDD3. The ends lost 4 bases at V and 3 bases at J; junction bases unmatched: 17. The CDR3 has 18 amino acids. Germline V gene sequence: CDR1 TSWWSYY, CDR2 QGS. The CDR3 DNA is TGTGCTCTTGGGGCACTGGCCTTCGTGGGATACAGCGCCGATAAACTCATCTTT. It encodes CALGALAFVGYSADKLIF.

The chain joins TRDV1 to TRDJ1, with 12 bases aligning to TRDD3. There are 26 residues in the CDR3. CDR1 and CDR2 (germline): TSWWSYY, QGS. The V and J ends lost 0 bases and 0 bases, in that order; junction bases with no gene match: 29. The CDR3, as DNA: TGTGCTCTTGGGGAACTTGGGCGGAGACCTACTCTCAGTACTGGGGGATACAGAAAGTACACCGATAAACTCATCTTT. Its translation is CALGELGRRPTLSTGGYRKYTDKLIF.